This TCR beta chain appears in the sequencing data of a study of cytomegalovirus exposure and HLA in healthy donors. The PCR ran on 60 Vbeta and 13 Jbeta primers. Libraries were prepared by immunoSEQ multiplex PCR; TCRdb keeps only in-frame clonotypes and omits some of them. The data show 150,000 to 200,000 clones, with roughly 77% seen just once and over 4.5% held by the top ten. Study findings and constraints: Most subjects' HLA-A and HLA-B alleles were reportedly predicted from TCR beta sequences.

A note on this clone: No antigen is known for it.

The CDR3 runs 14 residues. The J segment lost 4 bases and the V segment lost 2 bases, leaving 6 bases of the junction unmatched. In germline, CDR1 is SGDLS, CDR2 YYNGEE. The receptor's source is a male donor in good health and CMV-seronegative. The rearrangement joins TRBV9 to TRBJ2-7, with 7 nucleotides matching TRBD2. Sequencing input: PBMCs. The DNA for the CDR3 is TGTGCCAGCAGCGTTACCAGGGAGGGGTACGAGCAGTACTTC. It yields the protein CASSVTREGYEQYF.